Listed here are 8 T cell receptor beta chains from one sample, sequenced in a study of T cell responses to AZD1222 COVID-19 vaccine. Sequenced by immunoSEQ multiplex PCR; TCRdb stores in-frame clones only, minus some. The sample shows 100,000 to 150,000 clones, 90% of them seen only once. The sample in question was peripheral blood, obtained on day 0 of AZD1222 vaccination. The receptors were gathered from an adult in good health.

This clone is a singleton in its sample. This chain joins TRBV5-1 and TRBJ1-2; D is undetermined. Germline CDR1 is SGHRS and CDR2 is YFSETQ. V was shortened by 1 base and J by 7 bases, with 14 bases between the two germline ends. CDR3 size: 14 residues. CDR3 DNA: TGCGCCAGCAGCTTGACGTATCCCGCTGGTGGCTACACCTTC. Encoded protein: CASSLTYPAGGYTF.

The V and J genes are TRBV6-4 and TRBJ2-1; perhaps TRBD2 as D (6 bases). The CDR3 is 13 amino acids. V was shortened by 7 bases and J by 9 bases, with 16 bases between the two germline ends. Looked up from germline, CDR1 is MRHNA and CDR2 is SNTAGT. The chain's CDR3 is CASTYEEGGEQFF. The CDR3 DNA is TGTGCCAGCACCTATGAGGAGGGAGGTGAGCAGTTCTTC.

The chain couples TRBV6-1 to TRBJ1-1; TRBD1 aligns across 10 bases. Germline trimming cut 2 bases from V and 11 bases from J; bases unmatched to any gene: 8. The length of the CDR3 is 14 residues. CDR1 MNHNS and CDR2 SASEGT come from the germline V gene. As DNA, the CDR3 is TGTGCCAGCAGTGAACTTGCCGGGGGACAGGGGGCTTTCTTT. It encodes CASSELAGGQGAFF.

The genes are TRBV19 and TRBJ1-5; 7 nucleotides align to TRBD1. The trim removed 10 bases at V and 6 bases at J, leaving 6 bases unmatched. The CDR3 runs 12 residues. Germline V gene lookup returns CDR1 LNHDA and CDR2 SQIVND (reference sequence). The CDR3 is CATATGPQPQHF. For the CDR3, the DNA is TGTGCCACTGCGACAGGGCCTCAGCCCCAGCATTTT.

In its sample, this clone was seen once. The CDR3 sequence is CASFSSGKETQYF. The CDR3 DNA follows: TGTGCCAGCTTTTCTAGCGGGAAAGAGACCCAGTACTTC. The rearrangement joins TRBV28 to TRBJ2-5; 9 bases align to TRBD2. V shed 8 bases and J 3 bases; nucleotides not matched to a gene: 4. CDR3 length: 13 residues. CDR1 MDHEN and CDR2 SYDVKM come from the germline V gene.

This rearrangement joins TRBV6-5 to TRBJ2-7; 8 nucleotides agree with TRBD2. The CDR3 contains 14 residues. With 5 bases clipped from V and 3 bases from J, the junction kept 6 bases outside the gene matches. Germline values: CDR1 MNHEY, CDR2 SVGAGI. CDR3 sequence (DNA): TGTGCCAGCAGTCGAAGCGGGAGTAACTACGAGCAGTACTTC. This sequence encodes CASSRSGSNYEQYF.

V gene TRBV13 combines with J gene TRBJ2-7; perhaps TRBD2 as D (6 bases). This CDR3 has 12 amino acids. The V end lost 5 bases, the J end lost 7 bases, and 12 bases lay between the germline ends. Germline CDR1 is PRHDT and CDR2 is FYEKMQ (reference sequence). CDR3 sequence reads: CASSRELREQYF. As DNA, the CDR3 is TGTGCCAGCAGCCGGGAGCTCAGGGAGCAGTACTTC.

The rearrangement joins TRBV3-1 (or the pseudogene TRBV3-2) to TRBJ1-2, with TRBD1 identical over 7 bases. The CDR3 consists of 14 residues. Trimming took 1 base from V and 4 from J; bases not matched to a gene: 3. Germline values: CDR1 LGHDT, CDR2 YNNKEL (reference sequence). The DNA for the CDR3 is TGTGCCAGCAGCCAAGGGGACAGTCTCTATGGCTACACCTTC. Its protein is CASSQGDSLYGYTF.